The clone carrying this T cell receptor beta chain has just a few counts. An absence of ophthalmopathy progression within 18 months meant stable Graves' hyperthyroidism. Diagnosis of hyperthyroidism was new in patients aged 18 to 65, and its duration was under 2 months. The diagnostic basis comprised clinical symptoms, serum thyroxine and TRAb, thyroid ultrasound and orbital computed tomography. V shed 4 bases and J 14 bases; nucleotides not matched to a gene: 7. This CDR3 is 12 amino acids long. Germline V gives CDR1 MGHRA, CDR2 YSYEKL. The record originates from a study of T cells in Graves' hyperthyroidism and ophthalmopathy. Study information: Peripheral blood specimens were obtained at initial diagnosis, prior to any treatment.

There were TCR beta CDR3 regions amplified from RNA transcripts. HTBI primers were employed in a first-round RT-PCR of the TCR CDR3. TCRdb redid the calling of the multiplex PCR reads with MiXCR, one entry per CDR3 protein. The table has some 800,000 distinct CDR3 sequences, around 38% seen once. The specimen sequenced was blood. This clonotype was sampled from a man younger than 35 with Graves' hyperthyroidism. V gene TRBV4-1 combines with J gene TRBJ1-4; the match to TRBD1 covers 7 bases. As DNA, the CDR3 is TGCGCCAGCAGCCTAGGAAAGGACAGGCTGTTTTTT. Protein sequence: CASSLGKDRLFF.